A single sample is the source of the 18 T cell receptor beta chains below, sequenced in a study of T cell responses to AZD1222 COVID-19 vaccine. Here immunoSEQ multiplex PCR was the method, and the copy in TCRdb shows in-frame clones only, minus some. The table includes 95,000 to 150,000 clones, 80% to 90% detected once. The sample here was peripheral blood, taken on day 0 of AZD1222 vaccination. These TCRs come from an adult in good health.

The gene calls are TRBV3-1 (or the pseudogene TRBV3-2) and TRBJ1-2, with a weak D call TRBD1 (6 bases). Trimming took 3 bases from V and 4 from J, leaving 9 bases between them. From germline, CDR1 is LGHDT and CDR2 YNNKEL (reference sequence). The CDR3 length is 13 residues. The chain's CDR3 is CASSQGASYGYTF. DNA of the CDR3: TGTGCCAGCAGCCAGGGGGCGAGCTATGGCTACACCTTC.

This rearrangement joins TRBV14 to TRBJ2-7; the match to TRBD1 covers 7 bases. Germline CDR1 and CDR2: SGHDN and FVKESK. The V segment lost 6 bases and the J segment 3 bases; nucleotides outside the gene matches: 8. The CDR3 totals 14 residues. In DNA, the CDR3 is TGTGCCAGCAGTCTATACGGGACAGACTACGAGCAGTACTTC. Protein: CASSLYGTDYEQYF.

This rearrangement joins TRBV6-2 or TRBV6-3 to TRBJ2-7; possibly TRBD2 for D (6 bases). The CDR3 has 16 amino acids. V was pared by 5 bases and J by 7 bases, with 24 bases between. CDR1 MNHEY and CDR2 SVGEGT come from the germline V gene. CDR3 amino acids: CASSPRERAPRQEQYF. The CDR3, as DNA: TGTGCCAGCAGTCCCCGGGAGCGGGCCCCCCGTCAGGAGCAGTACTTC.

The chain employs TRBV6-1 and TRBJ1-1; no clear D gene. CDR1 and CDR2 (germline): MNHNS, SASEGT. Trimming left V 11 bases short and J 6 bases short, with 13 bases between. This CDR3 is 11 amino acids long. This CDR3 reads CAAAGWAEAFF. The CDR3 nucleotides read TGTGCCGCCGCCGGGTGGGCTGAAGCTTTCTTT.

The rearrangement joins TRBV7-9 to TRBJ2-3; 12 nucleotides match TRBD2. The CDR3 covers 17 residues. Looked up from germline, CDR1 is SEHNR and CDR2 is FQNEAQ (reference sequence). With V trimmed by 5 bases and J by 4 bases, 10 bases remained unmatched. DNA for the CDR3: TGTGCCAGCAGCCCATTGACTAGCGGGAGCGGCGCAGATACGCAGTATTTT. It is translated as CASSPLTSGSGADTQYF.

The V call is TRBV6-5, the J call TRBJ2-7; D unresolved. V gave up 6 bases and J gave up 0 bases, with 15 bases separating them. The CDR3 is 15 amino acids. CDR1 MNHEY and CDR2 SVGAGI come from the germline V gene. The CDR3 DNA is TGTGCCAGCAGCATAGCAGGTGTGAGCTCCTACGAGCAGTACTTC. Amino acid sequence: CASSIAGVSSYEQYF.

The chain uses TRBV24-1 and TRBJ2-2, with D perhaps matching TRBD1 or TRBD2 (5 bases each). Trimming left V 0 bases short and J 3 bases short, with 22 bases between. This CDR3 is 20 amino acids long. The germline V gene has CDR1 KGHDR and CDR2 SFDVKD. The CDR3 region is CATSDLGQAEEMGDTGELFF. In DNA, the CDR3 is TGTGCCACCAGTGATTTGGGGCAGGCCGAGGAGATGGGGGACACCGGGGAGCTGTTTTTT.

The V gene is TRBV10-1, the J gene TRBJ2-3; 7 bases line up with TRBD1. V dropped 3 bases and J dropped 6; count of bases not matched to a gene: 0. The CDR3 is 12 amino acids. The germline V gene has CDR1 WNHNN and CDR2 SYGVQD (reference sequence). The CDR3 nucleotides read TGCGCCAGCAGTGACAGGGGGGATACGCAGTATTTT. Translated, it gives CASSDRGDTQYF.

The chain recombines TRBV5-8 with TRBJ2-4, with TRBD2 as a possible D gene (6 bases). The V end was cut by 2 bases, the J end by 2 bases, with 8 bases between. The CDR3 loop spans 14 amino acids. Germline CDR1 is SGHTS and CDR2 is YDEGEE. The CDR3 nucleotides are TGTGCCAGCAGCTTCGGGGGAACCAAAAACATTCAGTACTTC. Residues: CASSFGGTKNIQYF.

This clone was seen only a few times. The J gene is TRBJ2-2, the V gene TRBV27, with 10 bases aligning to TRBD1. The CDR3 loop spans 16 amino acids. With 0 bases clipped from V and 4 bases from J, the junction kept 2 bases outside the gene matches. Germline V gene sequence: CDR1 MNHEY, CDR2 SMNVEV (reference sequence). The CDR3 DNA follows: TGTGCCAGCAGTTTATCGGGACAGGGGAGCACCGGGGAGCTGTTTTTT. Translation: CASSLSGQGSTGELFF.

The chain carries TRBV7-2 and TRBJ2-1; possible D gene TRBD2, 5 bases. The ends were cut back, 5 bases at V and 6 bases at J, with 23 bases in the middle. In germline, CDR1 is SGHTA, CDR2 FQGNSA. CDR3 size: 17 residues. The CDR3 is CASSRGTVSSWFNEQFF. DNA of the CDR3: TGTGCCAGCAGCCGGGGAACCGTCTCTAGCTGGTTCAATGAGCAGTTCTTC.

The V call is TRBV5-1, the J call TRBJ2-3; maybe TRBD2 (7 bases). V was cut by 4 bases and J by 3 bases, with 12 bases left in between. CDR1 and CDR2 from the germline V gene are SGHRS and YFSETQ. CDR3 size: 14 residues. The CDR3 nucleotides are TGCGCCAGCAGCAACAGGGAGGGAACAGATACGCAGTATTTT. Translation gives CASSNREGTDTQYF.

The CDR3 spells CASSSTGDSGNTIYF. The DNA for the CDR3 is TGTGCCAGCAGTTCGACAGGGGACTCTGGAAACACCATATATTTT. The rearrangement uses TRBV28 and TRBJ1-3, with 8 bases lining up with TRBD1. This CDR3 contains 15 residues. Trimming removed 4 bases from V and 0 bases from J; junction bases left unmatched: 2. CDR1 is MDHEN, CDR2 SYDVKM, per germline. Together with reference TRBV28 and TRBJ1-3, the CDR3 gives the full variable domain: DVKVTQSSRYLVKRTGEKVFLECVQDMDHENMFWYRQDPGLGLRLIYFSYDVKMKEKGDIPEGYSVSREKKERFSLILESASTNQTSMYLCASSSTGDSGNTIYFGEGSWLTVV.

This CDR3 is CASSPPGREGTDTQYF. For the CDR3, the DNA is TGTGCCAGCTCACCACCCGGGCGGGAGGGCACAGATACGCAGTATTTT. J is TRBJ2-3 and V is TRBV18; TRBD2 agrees at 8 bases. Looked up from germline, CDR1 is KGHSH and CDR2 is LQKENI. CDR3 length equals 16 residues. Unmatched junction bases numbered 3, after V lost 0 bases and J lost 1 base. The full variable domain, in which reference TRBV18 and TRBJ2-3 provide the parts outside the CDR3, is NAGVMQNPRHLVRRRGQEARLRCSPMKGHSHVYWYRQLPEEGLKFMVYLQKENIIDESGMPKERFSAEFPKEGPSILRIQQVVRGDSAAYFCASSPPGREGTDTQYFGPGTRLTVL.

CDR3 protein: CASSLGLGVTSDEQYF. DNA of the CDR3: TGCGCCAGCAGCTTGGGGCTGGGGGTCACGAGCGACGAGCAGTACTTC. The rearrangement joins TRBV5-1 to TRBJ2-7, with D perhaps matching TRBD1 or TRBD2 (5 bases each). Germline CDR1 SGHRS, CDR2 YFSETQ. The CDR3 length is 16 residues. Deletions cut 0 bases from V and 5 bases from J, with 18 bases between.

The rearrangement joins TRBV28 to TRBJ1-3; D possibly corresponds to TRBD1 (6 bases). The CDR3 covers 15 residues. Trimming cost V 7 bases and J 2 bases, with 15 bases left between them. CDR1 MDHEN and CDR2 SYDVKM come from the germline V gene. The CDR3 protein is CASTASRQAGNTIYF. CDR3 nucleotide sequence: TGTGCCAGCACCGCCTCCAGACAGGCTGGAAACACCATATATTTT.

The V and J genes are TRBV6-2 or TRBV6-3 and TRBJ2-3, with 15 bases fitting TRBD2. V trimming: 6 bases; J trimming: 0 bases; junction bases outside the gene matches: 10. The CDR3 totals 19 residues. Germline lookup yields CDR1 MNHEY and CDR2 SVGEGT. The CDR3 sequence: CASSLAGTSGRTSTDTQYF. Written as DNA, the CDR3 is TGTGCCAGCAGCCTAGCCGGGACTAGCGGGAGGACCAGCACAGATACGCAGTATTTT.

The CDR3 DNA follows: TGTGCCAGCAGCCTGCGAATCAGGGGGAACAATTCACCCCTCCACTTT. This sequence encodes CASSLRIRGNNSPLHF. V usage is TRBV7-2 and J usage is TRBJ1-6; 7 nucleotides line up with TRBD1. The germline V gene encodes CDR1 SGHTA and CDR2 FQGNSA. CDR3 size: 16 residues. Germline trimming cut 5 bases from V and 7 bases from J; bases unmatched to any gene: 11.